This entry features one T cell receptor (beta chain) sequence. The sample comes from a study of blood T cells in healthy people across ages. With a J-beta primer mix and a sample-barcoded 5' primer, a second PCR ran about 6 to 11 cycles. TCRdb re-called the 5' RACE reads with MiXCR, one entry per CDR3 protein. The profile covers 850,000 to 1,100,000 distinct CDR3 sequences, with around two fifths appearing a single time and roughly 13% taken by the ten largest. Germline V gives CDR1 SNHLY, CDR2 FYNNEI. CDR3 length: 15 amino acids. Between the trimmed V and J ends, which lost 7 bases and 6 bases, there was a span of 18 bases.

The TCR originated in a man younger than 35 in good health. Specimen: blood. The chain carries TRBV2 and TRBJ2-2, with D possibly TRBD1 on 7 matching bases. DNA for the CDR3: TGTGCCAGCATGCTCGGGGGACAGAGGGCCGGGGAGCTGTTTTTT. Its translation is CASMLGGQRAGELFF.